The T cell receptor (beta chain) described here comes from a study of control samples from healthy donors and cancer patients (dated by TCRdb to about 2020). The library was built by means of the immunoSEQ multiplex PCR assay. Here the immuneACCESS table is served through TCRdb, limited to in-frame sequences with V and J called. Missing clones are a known gap in these copies; in checked studies unresolved V genes cover under half, and the rest lacks a known reason. The sample yields around 250,000 clones; over 75% were counted once. Clones ranked in the top ten supply roughly 14% of the sample. Concerning this clone itself: Its specific antigen is unknown. It has no much larger one-base neighbor in the sample; base qualities were not kept.

V is cut by 7 bases and J by 3 bases, and the space between the germline ends is 14 bases. From cysteine to phenylalanine, the CDR3 is 15 amino acids long. Only the CDR3 DNA stays, 45 bases, in frame from base 1. Reading the germline V gene gives CDR1 SGHRS and CDR2 YFSETQ. The rearranged segments are TRBV5-1 and TRBJ2-6; the D segment could be TRBD2, given 6 matching bases. This receptor was taken from a woman aged 55-69 years with lung cancer. The sample comprised PBMCs. The encoded CDR3 is CASRPPGVGANVLTF. The bases are TGCGCCAGCCGTCCCCCGGGAGTTGGGGCCAACGTCCTGACTTTC.